One and the same sample provided the 5 T cell receptor beta chains below, sequenced in a study of T-cell reconstitution after alpha-beta-depleted transplantation in children. A library of TCRbeta sequences, prepared with unique molecular identifiers, was generated. TCRdb re-analysed the PCR reads in MiXCR, keeping a single row per CDR3 protein. The table records hundreds of thousands of distinct CDR3 sequences, roughly 11% of them present only once. The source was PBMCs, collected before TCRalphabeta/CD19-depleted stem cell transplant. These receptors came from a child less than two years old with acute myeloid leukemia, due to receive a stem cell transplant.

This clonotype has ten or more counts. The chain combines TRBV28 with TRBJ1-5; TRBD1 matches 10 bases. The J segment lost 0 bases and the V segment lost 9 bases, leaving 11 bases of the junction unmatched. CDR3 length equals 17 residues. Looked up from germline, CDR1 is MDHEN and CDR2 is SYDVKM. The CDR3 region has the DNA TGTGCCAGTGCCCCGGACAGGGGGTTATATAGCAATCAGCCCCAGCATTTT. Its protein is CASAPDRGLYSNQPQHF.

The rearrangement joins TRBV7-3 to TRBJ2-5; D remains unclear. The CDR3 loop spans 15 amino acids. CDR1 is SGHTA and CDR2 is FQGTGA in the germline V gene. The V end lost 2 bases, the J end lost 3 bases, and 13 bases lay between the germline ends. CDR3 DNA: TGTGCCAGCAGCTTAGGAGTGGGCGAGGAAGAGACCCAGTACTTC. Protein: CASSLGVGEEETQYF.

At least ten counts were recorded for this clonotype. V gene TRBV2 combines with J gene TRBJ2-1; 7 nucleotides align to TRBD2. V was pared by 1 base and J by 7 bases, with 1 base of the junction left unmatched. The length of the CDR3 is 13 residues. Germline CDR1 SNHLY, CDR2 FYNNEI. The CDR3 region is CASSEGSGNEQFF. In DNA form, the CDR3 reads TGTGCCAGCAGTGAAGGTAGCGGGAATGAGCAGTTCTTC.

This clonotype was observed at least ten times. The genes are TRBV7-9 and TRBJ1-2, with a possible D match to TRBD1 (5 bases). The V end was cut by 5 bases, the J end by 7 bases, with 14 bases between. The CDR3 totals 13 residues. Germline assignment: CDR1 SEHNR and CDR2 FQNEAQ (reference sequence). CDR3 bases: TGTGCCAGCAGCCCTATAGGAGGGGCTGGCTACACCTTC. Protein sequence: CASSPIGGAGYTF.

The table lists this clonotype with many counts. V usage is TRBV27 and J usage is TRBJ2-7; D is tentatively TRBD1 or TRBD2 (6 bases each). V shed 4 bases and J shed 4 bases, with 17 bases lying between them. CDR3 size: 15 residues. Germline-derived CDR1 and CDR2 are MNHEY and SMNVEV (reference sequence). Written as DNA, the CDR3 is TGTGCCAGCAGTTACGTGACAGGAGGGGCATACGAGCAGTACTTC. It is translated as CASSYVTGGAYEQYF.